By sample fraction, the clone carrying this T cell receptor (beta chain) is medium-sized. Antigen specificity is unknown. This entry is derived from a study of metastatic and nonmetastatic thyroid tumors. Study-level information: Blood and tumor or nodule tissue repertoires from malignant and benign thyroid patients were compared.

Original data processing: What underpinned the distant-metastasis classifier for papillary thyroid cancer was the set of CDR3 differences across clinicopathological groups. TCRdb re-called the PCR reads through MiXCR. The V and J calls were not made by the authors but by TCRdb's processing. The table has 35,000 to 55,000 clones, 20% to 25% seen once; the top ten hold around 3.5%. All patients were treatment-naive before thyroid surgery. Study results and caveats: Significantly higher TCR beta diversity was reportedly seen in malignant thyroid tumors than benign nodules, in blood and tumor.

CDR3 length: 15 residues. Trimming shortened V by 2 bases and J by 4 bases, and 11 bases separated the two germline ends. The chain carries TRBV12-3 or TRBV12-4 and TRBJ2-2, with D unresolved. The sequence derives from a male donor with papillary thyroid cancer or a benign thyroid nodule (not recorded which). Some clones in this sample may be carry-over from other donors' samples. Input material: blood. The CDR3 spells CASSLPGVGTGELFF. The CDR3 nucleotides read TGTGCCAGCAGTTTACCCGGAGTTGGCACCGGGGAGCTGTTTTTT.